This T cell receptor (beta chain) is drawn from a study of human T cells and chemical hapten exposure. Study as a whole: Upper-back patches of 0.01% DPC were read at 6 days.

The CDR3 is 13 amino acids. Trimming pared 3 bases from V and 4 bases from J, leaving 12 bases between. Looked up from germline, CDR1 is DFQATT and CDR2 is SNEGSKA (reference sequence). This clonotype was detected a few times. Authors' methods: Between about 20,000 and 750,000 TCRs appeared in each sample, and the median stood at about 93,000. TCRdb re-analysed the RACE reads in MiXCR, keeping a single row per CDR3 protein. These V and J calls are TCRdb output, not the study's own analysis. Of 350,000 to 450,000 distinct CDR3 sequences in the sample, 5.1% are singletons; the top ten hold 2% to 3%. The time point was: pre-sensitization, week 0. Treatment defined: therapeutic diphenylcyclopropenone sensitization with weekly scalp DPC.

This chain connects TRBV20-1 to TRBJ1-1; possible D gene TRBD1, 5 bases. The source of this sequence is a woman aged 45-65 years with alopecia areata. Some clones in this sample may be carry-over from other donors' samples. The sequenced sample was whole blood, obtained in connection with sensitization to the hapten diphenylcyclopropenone (DPC). CDR3 in DNA: TGCAGTGCTAGGGCGACAGCCGCCACTGAAGCTTTCTTT. This translates into CSARATAATEAFF.